The next 32 T cell receptor beta chains were all read from a single sample in a study of blood T cell repertoires in COVID-19. Libraries were prepared by immunoSEQ multiplex PCR; TCRdb keeps only in-frame clonotypes and omits some of them. This repertoire shows 99,000 or so clones, around 90% found once; its top ten account for about 6.3%. The sequencing input was peripheral blood. The source of these receptors is a human donor in a cohort sampled during active COVID-19.

CDR3 in DNA: TGTGCCAGCAGTTGGACAGGGGGATCCTACGAGCAGTACTTC. Its protein product is CASSWTGGSYEQYF. V and J are TRBV2 and TRBJ2-7; 10 bases line up with TRBD1. The CDR3 has 14 residues. V lost 5 bases to trimming and J lost 1 base; unmatched junction nucleotides: 2. Germline-derived CDR1 and CDR2 are SNHLY and FYNNEI.

The V and J genes are TRBV5-4 and TRBJ2-1, with D possibly TRBD2 on 5 matching bases. This CDR3 has 15 residues. Germline V lookup: CDR1 SGHNT, CDR2 YYREEE (reference sequence). V was shortened by 2 bases and J by 0 bases, with 9 bases between the two germline ends. In DNA form, the CDR3 reads TGTGCCAGCAGCTTCATTGGGAGCTCCTACAATGAGCAGTTCTTC. It codes for CASSFIGSSYNEQFF. The whole variable domain, filled in from reference TRBV5-4 and TRBJ2-1, reads ETGVTQSPTHLIKTRGQQVTLRCSSQSGHNTVSWYQQALGQGPQFIFQYYREEENGRGNFPPRFSGLQFPNYSSELNVNALELDDSALYLCASSFIGSSYNEQFFGPGTRLTVL.

This clone was observed a single time. J is TRBJ2-1 and V is TRBV11-1; 10 bases are shared with TRBD2. Trimming at V came to 3 bases and at J to 8 bases, leaving 7 bases not matched to a gene. Germline-derived CDR1 and CDR2 are SGHAT and FQDESV (reference sequence). The CDR3 has 15 amino acids. CDR3 DNA: TGTGCCAGCAGCTTGGGTAGCGGGGGGCCCCATGAGCAGTTCTTC. Translated: CASSLGSGGPHEQFF.

This rearrangement joins TRBV27 to TRBJ2-2; D perhaps matches TRBD1 (5 bases). The CDR3 is 14 amino acids. Germline CDR1 is MNHEY and CDR2 is SMNVEV (reference sequence). V lost 5 bases and J lost 4, with 11 bases in between. The CDR3 sequence: CASSQLQGTGELFF. DNA of the CDR3: TGTGCCAGCAGTCAGTTGCAGGGCACCGGGGAGCTGTTTTTT.

The V call is TRBV5-1, the J call TRBJ1-4, with a weak D call TRBD1 (5 bases). V lost 6 bases, J lost 0 bases, and 12 bases lay in between. Germline V lookup: CDR1 SGHRS, CDR2 YFSETQ. The CDR3 spans 15 residues. CDR3 loop: CASTPGTATNEKLFF. In DNA form, the CDR3 reads TGCGCCAGCACCCCCGGGACTGCAACTAATGAAAAACTGTTTTTT.

CDR3 nucleotides: TGTGCCAGTAGCACTAGCGGGATGGAGACCCAGTACTTC. Protein product: CASSTSGMETQYF. V gene TRBV19 combines with J gene TRBJ2-5, with 10 bases fitting TRBD2. The junction had 3 bases not matched to a gene; V was cut back by 6 bases and J by 5 bases. CDR3 size: 13 residues. The germline V gene has CDR1 LNHDA and CDR2 SQIVND (reference sequence).

The chain recombines TRBV6-1 with TRBJ2-7, with 7 bases aligning to TRBD2. V trimming: 4 bases; J trimming: 1 base; junction bases outside the gene matches: 10. The CDR3 is 16 amino acids. The V gene's germline CDR1 is MNHNS and CDR2 SASEGT. The chain's CDR3 is CASSARLAPLSYEQYF. DNA for the CDR3: TGTGCCAGCAGTGCCCGACTAGCACCTCTTTCCTACGAGCAGTACTTC.

The rearrangement links TRBV12-2 to TRBJ1-5. TRBV12-2 is noted as a pseudogene. CDR3 length equals 13 residues. This CDR3 reads CASRPRGGRPQHF. The CDR3 DNA follows: TGTGCAAGTCGCCCACGGGGGGGAAGGCCCCAGCATTTT.

The chain is built from TRBV28 and TRBJ1-1; perhaps TRBD1 as D (6 bases). Trimming removed 6 bases from V and 1 base from J, with 18 bases in between. The CDR3 is 16 amino acids. Germline CDR1 is MDHEN and CDR2 is SYDVKM. The CDR3 loop reads CASRPRTAEGNTEAFF. CDR3 DNA: TGTGCCAGCAGACCTCGGACAGCAGAAGGGAACACTGAAGCTTTCTTT.

The V and J genes are TRBV5-8 and TRBJ1-2; D is unresolved. This CDR3 contains 14 residues. Trimming left V 1 base short and J 0 bases short, with 7 bases between. The germline CDR1 and CDR2 sequences are SGHTS and YDEGEE. The CDR3 protein is CASSLTETNYGYTF. CDR3 DNA sequence: TGTGCCAGCAGCTTGACAGAGACTAACTATGGCTACACCTTC.

This chain joins TRBV4-1 and TRBJ2-5, with 7 bases aligning to TRBD1. The germline V gene encodes CDR1 MGHRA and CDR2 YSYEKL. The CDR3 covers 15 residues. After removal of 0 bases from V and 3 bases from J, the junction contained 4 bases not matched to a gene. CDR3 loop: CASSQDGDSEETQYF. The CDR3, as DNA: TGCGCCAGCAGCCAAGATGGGGACAGCGAAGAGACCCAGTACTTC.

The CDR3 DNA is TGTGCCAGCAGTACCCACAGTTCGGGAGGGTTCTACACCGGGGAGCTGTTTTTT. This encodes CASSTHSSGGFYTGELFF. This chain connects TRBV27 to TRBJ2-2; 8 bases map to TRBD2. Per the germline V gene, CDR1 is MNHEY and CDR2 is SMNVEV (reference sequence). The J segment lost 3 bases and the V segment lost 5 bases, leaving 14 bases of the junction unmatched. CDR3 length: 18 residues.

V gene TRBV5-1 combines with J gene TRBJ2-1; no clear D. CDR1 is SGHRS, CDR2 YFSETQ, per germline. Between the trimmed V and J ends, which lost 5 bases and 0 bases, there was a span of 9 bases. CDR3 length equals 14 residues. This chain's CDR3 is CASSQASSYNEQFF. The DNA of the CDR3 is TGCGCCAGCAGTCAAGCGAGCTCCTACAATGAGCAGTTCTTC.

The CDR3 loop is CATSVDGEREFADTQYF. The CDR3 region has the DNA TGTGCCACCAGTGTGGACGGCGAGCGGGAGTTCGCAGATACGCAGTATTTT. The chain recombines TRBV24-1 with TRBJ2-3; 8 nucleotides agree with TRBD2. The CDR3 totals 17 residues. Trimming cost V 5 bases and J 4 bases; bases outside gene matches: 13. The V gene's germline CDR1 is KGHDR and CDR2 SFDVKD.

The rearrangement links TRBV7-9 to TRBJ2-3; 9 positions agree with TRBD1. V was pared by 4 bases and J by 6 bases, with 11 bases of the junction left unmatched. The length of the CDR3 is 16 residues. Germline V CDR1 and CDR2: SEHNR, FQNEAQ (reference sequence). CDR3: CASSSQQGALIDTQYF. The CDR3 DNA is TGTGCCAGCAGCTCCCAACAGGGGGCCCTAATTGATACGCAGTATTTT. Full variable domain (remainder filled in from reference TRBV7-9 and TRBJ2-3): DTGVSQNPRHKITKRGQNVTFRCDPISEHNRLYWYRQTLGQGPEFLTYFQNEAQLEKSRLLSDRFSAERPKGSFSTLEIQRTEQGDSAMYLCASSSQQGALIDTQYFGPGTRLTVL.

The chain carries TRBV19 and TRBJ1-3, with D maybe TRBD1 (6 bases). V shed 7 bases and J shed 4 bases, with 17 bases lying between them. The CDR3 consists of 15 residues. Per the germline V gene, CDR1 is LNHDA and CDR2 is SQIVND (reference sequence). As DNA, the CDR3 is TGTGCCAGTACCCGGGACACTCTTCGGGGAAACACCATATATTTT. This codes for CASTRDTLRGNTIYF.

The chain couples TRBV7-2 to TRBJ2-7; 8 bases line up with TRBD1. The germline gives CDR1 SGHTA, CDR2 FQGNSA. J gave up 3 bases and V 2 bases, and 6 bases lay outside the gene matches. This CDR3 has 15 amino acids. The CDR3 spells CASSLQGAQRYEQYF. The CDR3 DNA reads TGTGCCAGCAGCTTACAGGGGGCCCAGCGCTACGAGCAGTACTTC.

The J gene is TRBJ2-7, the V gene TRBV15; TRBD2 might be the D (6 bases). Trimming took off 5 bases at V and 2 bases at J, with 10 bases between the two ends. Per the germline V gene, CDR1 is LNHNV and CDR2 is YYDKDF (reference sequence). This CDR3 spans 13 amino acids. The CDR3 nucleotides are TGTGCCACCAGCGGGGGGTCCCCCTACGAGCAGTACTTC. Translated, it gives CATSGGSPYEQYF.

The chain has TRBV11-2 and TRBJ2-7; TRBD1 aligns across 7 bases. CDR3 length: 14 amino acids. Trimming took 5 bases from V and 3 from J; bases not matched to a gene: 7. Germline V gene lookup returns CDR1 SGHAT and CDR2 FQNNGV. The CDR3: CASSGLRQGYEQYF. The DNA for the CDR3 is TGTGCCAGCAGCGGACTCCGACAGGGCTACGAGCAGTACTTC. The variable domain in full, with the rest retrieved from reference TRBV11-2 and TRBJ2-7, is EAGVAQSPRYKIIEKRQSVAFWCNPISGHATLYWYQQILGQGPKLLIQFQNNGVVDDSQLPKDRFSAERLKGVDSTLKIQPAKLEDSAVYLCASSGLRQGYEQYFGPGTRLTVT.

This clone was detected only once. This chain uses TRBV18 with TRBJ1-1; D remains ambiguous. Germline CDR1 KGHSH, CDR2 LQKENI. Trimming left V 2 bases short and J 4 bases short, with 11 bases between. This CDR3 region has 14 residues. DNA of the CDR3: TGTGCCAGCTCACCAGGAGGGAGGCGCACTGAAGCTTTCTTT. Protein sequence: CASSPGGRRTEAFF. The full variable domain, rest sourced from reference TRBV18 and TRBJ1-1, is NAGVMQNPRHLVRRRGQEARLRCSPMKGHSHVYWYRQLPEEGLKFMVYLQKENIIDESGMPKERFSAEFPKEGPSILRIQQVVRGDSAAYFCASSPGGRRTEAFFGQGTRLTVV.

This chain uses TRBV28 with TRBJ1-2; D unclear. With 6 bases removed from V and 0 bases from J, the gap between germline ends came to 5 bases. CDR1 and CDR2 (germline): MDHEN, SYDVKM. This CDR3 has 12 amino acids. CDR3 nucleotides: TGTGCCAGCAGCCGGTCTAACTATGGCTACACCTTC. Translating it yields CASSRSNYGYTF.

The chain couples TRBV29-1 to TRBJ2-2, with D maybe TRBD1 (6 bases). This CDR3 is built from 16 residues. The germline CDR1 and CDR2 sequences are SQVTM and ANQGSEA. The ends were cut back, 6 bases at V and 0 bases at J, with 17 bases in the middle. For the CDR3, the DNA is TGCAGCGTCCGGGCGCCGGGACACCCGAACACCGGGGAGCTGTTTTTT. It yields the protein CSVRAPGHPNTGELFF.

The chain recombines TRBV6-2 or TRBV6-3 with TRBJ2-7, with TRBD1 matching over 8 bases. This CDR3 is 18 amino acids long. V dropped 6 bases and J dropped 3; count of bases not matched to a gene: 19. Germline V CDR1 and CDR2: MNHEY, SVGEGT. CDR3 amino acids: CASSTRTIGQGVHYEQYF. The CDR3 bases are TGTGCCAGCAGCACCCGCACTATCGGACAGGGAGTACACTACGAGCAGTACTTC.

The V call is TRBV28, the J call TRBJ2-3; 9 bases are shared with TRBD2. The CDR3 runs 13 residues. With 10 bases clipped from V and 1 base from J, the junction kept 3 bases outside the gene matches. The germline V gene has CDR1 MDHEN and CDR2 SYDVKM. CDR3 nucleotide sequence: TGTGCCACCGAGCGGGAGGGCACAGATACGCAGTATTTT. As protein: CATEREGTDTQYF.

This chain joins TRBV28 and TRBJ1-2; D possibly corresponds to TRBD1 (6 bases). CDR3 length equals 15 residues. Per the germline V gene, CDR1 is MDHEN and CDR2 is SYDVKM. V was trimmed by 3 bases and J by 0 bases, leaving 11 bases between them. The CDR3 protein is CASSFQGWTNYGYTF. CDR3 DNA sequence: TGTGCCAGCAGTTTTCAGGGGTGGACTAACTATGGCTACACCTTC.

This clone was recorded once. The chain carries TRBV6-5 and TRBJ1-2, with D maybe TRBD1 (6 bases). The germline CDR1 and CDR2 sequences are MNHEY and SVGAGI. The CDR3 consists of 14 residues. The V end lost 6 bases, the J end lost 4 bases, and 15 bases lay between the germline ends. The CDR3 here is CASSLRTAFYGYTF. The CDR3 DNA reads TGTGCCAGCAGCTTACGGACAGCCTTCTATGGCTACACCTTC.

Here the CDR3 DNA reads TGCGCCAGCAGCTTGGTAGCAAGTGAAAAACTGTTTTTT. Protein: CASSLVASEKLFF. The rearrangement links TRBV5-1 to TRBJ1-4; D call uncertain. The CDR3 contains 13 residues. V lost 0 bases to trimming and J lost 7 bases, with 7 bases between them. The germline V gene encodes CDR1 SGHRS and CDR2 YFSETQ.

The chain combines TRBV6-1 with TRBJ2-7, with a possible D match to TRBD2 (6 bases). This CDR3 contains 17 residues. Germline CDR1 and CDR2: MNHNS and SASEGT. V was pared by 2 bases and J by 7 bases, with 24 bases between. CDR3 in amino acids: CASSELAGTLMGGEQYF. The CDR3 nucleotides read TGTGCCAGCAGTGAATTGGCTGGGACCCTCATGGGGGGTGAGCAGTACTTC.

The chain combines TRBV7-2 with TRBJ2-2; D possibly corresponds to TRBD2 (5 bases). Trimming left V 4 bases short and J 1 base short, with 10 bases between. Germline CDR1 is SGHTA and CDR2 is FQGNSA. The CDR3 is 15 residues long. CDR3 sequence (DNA): TGTGCCAGCAGCTCTAGGACTTGGAACACCGGGGAGCTGTTTTTT. It codes for CASSSRTWNTGELFF. The whole variable domain, filled in from reference TRBV7-2 and TRBJ2-2, reads GAGVSQSPSNKVTEKGKDVELRCDPISGHTALYWYRQSLGQGLEFLIYFQGNSAPDKSGLPSDRFSAERTGGSVSTLTIQRTQQEDSAVYLCASSSRTWNTGELFFGEGSRLTVL.

This rearrangement joins TRBV2 to TRBJ1-1, with unresolved D. This CDR3 region has 14 residues. Germline V CDR1 and CDR2: SNHLY, FYNNEI. Trimming left V 1 base short and J 0 bases short, with 6 bases between. CDR3 in amino acids: CASSEGRLNTEAFF. The CDR3 nucleotides read TGTGCCAGCAGTGAAGGCAGATTGAACACTGAAGCTTTCTTT.

The chain combines TRBV29-1 with TRBJ2-3, with 14 bases aligning to TRBD2. This CDR3 spans 17 amino acids. CDR1 and CDR2 from the germline V gene are SQVTM and ANQGSEA. V shed 4 bases and J 4 bases; nucleotides not matched to a gene: 10. The CDR3 sequence: CSVVSRTSGRSADTQYF. CDR3 DNA: TGCAGCGTTGTTTCTCGGACTAGCGGGAGGTCGGCAGATACGCAGTATTTT.

The chain carries TRBV4-1 and TRBJ1-2, with D tentatively TRBD1 (5 bases). V shed 1 base and J shed 8 bases, with 20 bases lying between them. Germline CDR1 and CDR2: MGHRA and YSYEKL. There are 16 residues in the CDR3. As DNA, the CDR3 is TGCGCCAGCAGCCAAGGCCCCGGGACGGAGGGCCGAGGCTACACCTTC. Amino acid sequence: CASSQGPGTEGRGYTF.